This paragraph covers one T cell receptor (beta chain) sequence. Original processing methods: Scientists estimated how many nucleated cells there were by amplifying reference gene primers. Sequencing used immunoSEQ multiplex PCR; TCRdb keeps in-frame clones, though not all of them. V and J calls and clone size are given by that table; D and trimming were obtained from the DNA. The profile shows approximately 190,000 clones, 70% to 90% of them singletons. The ends lost 3 bases at V and 9 bases at J; junction bases unmatched: 8. Germline-derived CDR1 and CDR2 are MGHDK and SYGVNS. CDR3 length equals 14 residues. These data are taken from a study of blood T cell repertoires in COVID-19. Study-wide background: All recovered Cohort 3 donors got two negative PCRs, got clearance, or saw symptom resolution.

The sequence was obtained from a woman aged 40 to 49 in a cohort exposed to, infected with or recovered from COVID-19 (not recorded which). Sequenced: PBMCs or T cells enriched from blood (not recorded which). This rearrangement joins TRBV25-1 to TRBJ1-2; 9 nucleotides agree with TRBD1. The CDR3 loop reads CASSDPGQGVSYTF. CDR3 sequence (DNA): TGTGCCAGCAGTGATCCGGGACAGGGAGTTAGCTACACCTTC.